These 29 T cell receptor beta chains share one sample of origin, sequenced in a study of T cells in Graves' hyperthyroidism and ophthalmopathy. RNA transcripts provided the source from which TCR beta CDR3 regions were amplified. TCR CDR3 regions were first amplified by RT-PCR with HTBI primers. TCRdb passed the multiplex PCR reads through MiXCR, listing each CDR3 protein once. The sample lists 500,000 or so distinct CDR3 sequences, 15% to 20% occurring once. Sequenced input: blood. The receptors stem from a woman aged 30 to 39 with Graves' ophthalmopathy.

This clonotype was seen a few times. V and J are TRBV20-1 and TRBJ2-5; 14 bases agree with TRBD2. Germline V gene data show CDR1 as DFQATT and CDR2 as SNEGSKA (reference sequence). Unmatched junction bases numbered 5, after V lost 6 bases and J lost 2 bases. This CDR3 spans 15 amino acids. CDR3 in amino acids: CSAKRLAGGQETQYF. CDR3 nucleotides: TGCAGTGCAAAAAGACTAGCGGGAGGGCAAGAGACCCAGTACTTC.

This clonotype came up a few times. This chain uses TRBV28 with TRBJ2-2; no reliable D call. Germline CDR1 MDHEN, CDR2 SYDVKM. The CDR3 is 13 amino acids. V lost 8 bases and J lost 4, with 11 bases in between. This CDR3 reads CASSVGATGELFF. CDR3 bases: TGTGCCAGCTCTGTGGGTGCCACCGGGGAGCTGTTTTTT. Filled out from reference TRBV28 and TRBJ2-2, the complete variable domain reads DVKVTQSSRYLVKRTGEKVFLECVQDMDHENMFWYRQDPGLGLRLIYFSYDVKMKEKGDIPEGYSVSREKKERFSLILESASTNQTSMYLCASSVGATGELFFGEGSRLTVL.

In its sample, this clonotype was seen a few times. The rearrangement links TRBV13 to TRBJ1-6; D remains ambiguous. Germline CDR1 and CDR2: PRHDT and FYEKMQ (reference sequence). Deletions cut 0 bases from V and 6 bases from J, with 9 bases between. The CDR3 totals 15 residues. The CDR3 sequence: CASSLGVQLNSPLHF. CDR3 nucleotides: TGTGCCAGCAGCTTAGGGGTCCAGCTTAATTCACCCCTCCACTTT.

In its sample, this clonotype was seen many times. The gene calls are TRBV18 and TRBJ1-6; TRBD1 matches at 7 bases. This CDR3 region has 16 residues. Trimming removed 1 base from V and 7 bases from J; junction bases left unmatched: 7. Looked up from germline, CDR1 is KGHSH and CDR2 is LQKENI. The CDR3 DNA is TGTGCCAGCTCACCACTTCAACAGGGGATGAATTCACCCCTCCACTTT. It codes for CASSPLQQGMNSPLHF.

CDR3 DNA sequence: TGTGCCATCAGTGTGGCAGGGGCCCACAATGAGCAGTTCTTC. Translated, it gives CAISVAGAHNEQFF. V gene TRBV10-3 combines with J gene TRBJ2-1, with D possibly TRBD1 on 6 matching bases. This CDR3 is built from 14 residues. Germline V gives CDR1 ENHRY, CDR2 SYGVKD. V shed 4 bases and J shed 5 bases, with 12 bases lying between them.

On this clonotype itself: An end of the junction does not agree with germline; a read error may underlie this. CDR3 DNA: TGCGCCAGCAGCCAAGATCTGCCAGGGATGGGCTATGGCTACACCTTC. Protein: CASSQDLPGMGYGYTF. This chain joins TRBV11-2 and TRBJ1-2; weak D call: TRBD1 (5 bases). This CDR3 has 16 residues. CDR1 is SGHAT, CDR2 FQNNGV, per germline.

In the case of this clonotype: Relative to the germline gene, one junction end is altered; a read error may explain this. This sequence joins TRBV7-3 and TRBJ1-1; D unresolved. This CDR3 spans 14 amino acids. The germline CDR1 and CDR2 sequences are SGHTA and FQGTGA. CDR3 bases: TGTGCCAGCAGCTTAATAGGGAGAGGCACTGGAGCTTTCTTT. Translated, it gives CASSLIGRGTGAFF.

The CDR3 protein is CASSLDSTALEQYF. The CDR3 DNA reads TGCGCCAGCAGCTTGGATTCCACCGCTCTCGAGCAGTACTTC. The chain links TRBV5-1 to TRBJ2-7; no reliable D call. V lost 0 bases to trimming and J lost 6 bases, with 13 bases between them. The CDR3 runs 14 residues. The germline V gene has CDR1 SGHRS and CDR2 YFSETQ.

This clonotype was counted only a few times. The chain is built from TRBV6-1 and TRBJ2-6; TRBD1 is a possible D gene (5 bases). This CDR3 has 14 amino acids. V was clipped by 6 bases and J by 0 bases, with 6 bases between them. In germline, CDR1 is MNHNS, CDR2 SASEGT. CDR3 nucleotide sequence: TGTGCCAGCAGGGACATCTCTGGGGCCAACGTCCTGACTTTC. Translation gives CASRDISGANVLTF.

In this sample, this clonotype turned up a few times. The J gene is TRBJ2-2, the V gene TRBV7-2, with D perhaps assigned TRBD1 or TRBD2 (5 bases each). CDR1 is SGHTA, CDR2 FQGNSA, per germline. Trimming stripped 5 bases from V and 5 bases from J, with 15 bases between. CDR3 length: 15 amino acids. The CDR3 DNA sequence: TGTGCCAGCAGCCGGGACCGGATGTCTACCGGGGAGCTGTTTTTT. As protein: CASSRDRMSTGELFF. The full variable domain, rest sourced from reference TRBV7-2 and TRBJ2-2, is GAGVSQSPSNKVTEKGKDVELRCDPISGHTALYWYRQSLGQGLEFLIYFQGNSAPDKSGLPSDRFSAERTGGSVSTLTIQRTQQEDSAVYLCASSRDRMSTGELFFGEGSRLTVL.

This clonotype was seen many times. This sequence joins TRBV7-9 and TRBJ2-7, with TRBD2 matching over 13 bases. V was pared by 3 bases and J by 7 bases, with 12 bases of the junction left unmatched. This CDR3 region has 17 residues. Germline V CDR1 and CDR2: SEHNR, FQNEAQ (reference sequence). The CDR3 DNA reads as TGTGCCAGCAGCTTCGGGCAAGGGACTAGCGGGATGCGGGAGCAGTACTTC. Translated, it gives CASSFGQGTSGMREQYF. Full variable domain (remainder filled in from reference TRBV7-9 and TRBJ2-7): DTGVSQNPRHKITKRGQNVTFRCDPISEHNRLYWYRQTLGQGPEFLTYFQNEAQLEKSRLLSDRFSAERPKGSFSTLEIQRTEQGDSAMYLCASSFGQGTSGMREQYFGPGTRLTVT.

At least ten counts were recorded for this clonotype. V is TRBV5-1 and J is TRBJ2-3, with 7 bases fitting TRBD2. Per the germline V gene, CDR1 is SGHRS and CDR2 is YFSETQ. The CDR3 contains 17 residues. Germline trimming cut 0 bases from V and 2 bases from J; bases unmatched to any gene: 9. The CDR3 DNA is TGCGCCAGCAGCTTGGTTCCTAGCGGCGGCCTCACAGATACGCAGTATTTT. This codes for CASSLVPSGGLTDTQYF.

This clonotype has only a few counts. This chain joins TRBV19 and TRBJ1-1, with D perhaps matching TRBD1 (5 bases). Germline CDR1 and CDR2: LNHDA and SQIVND (reference sequence). This CDR3 has 13 residues. Deletions cut 8 bases from V and 6 bases from J, with 16 bases between. Here the CDR3 reads CASARGREPEAFF. The CDR3 coding sequence is TGTGCCAGTGCGCGGGGCCGCGAACCTGAAGCTTTCTTT. Full variable domain (rest looked up from reference TRBV19 and TRBJ1-1): DGGITQSPKYLFRKEGQNVTLSCEQNLNHDAMYWYRQDPGQGLRLIYYSQIVNDFQKGDIAEGYSVSREKKESFPLTVTSAQKNPTAFYLCASARGREPEAFFGQGTRLTVV.

This chain joins TRBV24-1 and TRBJ1-1, with TRBD1 matching over 7 bases. The ends lost 2 bases at V and 5 bases at J; junction bases unmatched: 7. Germline loops: CDR1 KGHDR, CDR2 SFDVKD. The CDR3 runs to 15 residues. The CDR3 DNA follows: TGTGCCACCAGTGATTCGGGCAGGGGGGAAACTGAAGCTTTCTTT. Translation: CATSDSGRGETEAFF.

The chain is built from TRBV18 and TRBJ2-4; 10 bases match TRBD2. Germline V gene lookup returns CDR1 KGHSH and CDR2 LQKENI. The CDR3 loop spans 18 amino acids. V was pared by 2 bases and J by 5 bases, with 12 bases of the junction left unmatched. CDR3 protein: CASSPFQPSGSLQNIQYF. The CDR3 DNA reads as TGTGCCAGCTCACCATTTCAGCCTAGCGGGAGTTTGCAAAACATTCAGTACTTC.

The CDR3 is CASSFLGGAQADTQYF. The CDR3 DNA follows: TGTGCCAGCAGTTTCCTGGGGGGAGCTCAGGCAGATACGCAGTATTTT. The V and J genes are TRBV12-3 or TRBV12-4 and TRBJ2-3; D might be TRBD2 (6 bases). This CDR3 is built from 16 residues. The V end lost 3 bases, the J end lost 4 bases, and 17 bases lay between the germline ends.

The chain uses TRBV7-3 and TRBJ2-1; D ambiguous. Looked up from germline, CDR1 is SGHTA and CDR2 is FQGTGA. The CDR3 is made up of 17 amino acids. V was trimmed by 0 bases and J by 0 bases, leaving 12 bases between them. The CDR3 sequence: CASSLTSAPSSYNEQFF. The CDR3 nucleotides are TGTGCCAGCAGCTTAACGAGCGCCCCGAGCTCCTACAATGAGCAGTTCTTC.

This clonotype was seen ten or more times. The chain links TRBV28 to TRBJ1-4; D unresolved. CDR1 and CDR2 from the germline V gene are MDHEN and SYDVKM. With 6 bases removed from V and 7 bases from J, the gap between germline ends came to 6 bases. The CDR3 is 11 amino acids. CDR3 loop: CASSLLEKLFF. The CDR3 DNA follows: TGTGCCAGCAGCCTCCTTGAAAAACTGTTTTTT. Together with reference TRBV28 and TRBJ1-4, the CDR3 gives the full variable domain: DVKVTQSSRYLVKRTGEKVFLECVQDMDHENMFWYRQDPGLGLRLIYFSYDVKMKEKGDIPEGYSVSREKKERFSLILESASTNQTSMYLCASSLLEKLFFGSGTQLSVL.

The chain recombines TRBV6-5 with TRBJ1-4; the D gene is possibly TRBD1 (5 bases). This CDR3 comprises 12 residues. Germline CDR1 and CDR2: MNHEY and SVGAGI. V was clipped by 2 bases and J by 12 bases, with 10 bases between them. The CDR3 is CASSYGGGELFF. The CDR3 bases are TGTGCCAGCAGTTACGGGGGAGGAGAACTGTTTTTT.

This clonotype has at least ten counts. The gene calls are TRBV20-1 and TRBJ1-5; 8 nucleotides line up with TRBD1. CDR1 and CDR2 (germline): DFQATT, SNEGSKA (reference sequence). This CDR3 is built from 13 residues. Germline trimming cut 3 bases from V and 5 bases from J; bases unmatched to any gene: 3. This CDR3 is CSARVTGDQPQHF. CDR3 in DNA: TGCAGTGCTAGGGTGACAGGGGATCAGCCCCAGCATTTT.

This clonotype was found many times. The chain employs TRBV7-2 and TRBJ1-5, with D perhaps TRBD1 (5 bases). CDR3 length: 12 residues. Per the germline V gene, CDR1 is SGHTA and CDR2 is FQGNSA. V dropped 5 bases and J dropped 7 bases, with 9 bases sitting between them. CDR3 region: CASSPGGQPQHF. CDR3 nucleotide sequence: TGTGCCAGCAGCCCCGGGGGGCAGCCCCAGCATTTT. Together with reference TRBV7-2 and TRBJ1-5, the CDR3 gives the full variable domain: GAGVSQSPSNKVTEKGKDVELRCDPISGHTALYWYRQSLGQGLEFLIYFQGNSAPDKSGLPSDRFSAERTGGSVSTLTIQRTQQEDSAVYLCASSPGGQPQHFGDGTRLSIL.

This clonotype has at least ten counts. The CDR3 region has the DNA TGTGCCAGCAATCTGGGACCTAGCTCCTACAATGAGCAGTTCTTC. This sequence encodes CASNLGPSSYNEQFF. The V gene is TRBV27, the J gene TRBJ2-1, with D possibly being TRBD1 or TRBD2 (5 bases each). CDR1 is MNHEY and CDR2 is SMNVEV in the germline V gene (reference sequence). The V end was cut by 7 bases, the J end by 0 bases, with 13 bases between. The CDR3 is 15 amino acids.

Many counts were recorded for this clonotype. The J gene is TRBJ2-1, the V gene TRBV20-1; 12 nucleotides agree with TRBD2. Looked up from germline, CDR1 is DFQATT and CDR2 is SNEGSKA (reference sequence). The trim removed 3 bases at V and 7 bases at J, leaving 7 bases unmatched. This CDR3 is 15 amino acids long. CDR3 in DNA: TGCAGTGCTAGGGCTCCTAGCGGGGGGGGGAATGAGCAGTTCTTC. Its translation: CSARAPSGGGNEQFF.

A few counts support this clonotype. V gene TRBV14 combines with J gene TRBJ2-7, with 10 bases matching TRBD2. The V gene's germline CDR1 is SGHDN and CDR2 FVKESK. Unmatched junction bases numbered 11, after V lost 0 bases and J lost 9 bases. CDR3 length: 16 residues. CDR3 region: CASSQERLAGVFVQYF. Written as DNA, the CDR3 is TGTGCCAGCAGCCAAGAAAGGCTAGCGGGAGTTTTTGTGCAGTACTTC. Supplemented by reference TRBV14 and TRBJ2-7, the full variable domain reads EAGVTQFPSHSVIEKGQTVTLRCDPISGHDNLYWYRRVMGKEIKFLLHFVKESKQDESGMPNNRFLAERTGGTYSTLKVQPAELEDSGVYFCASSQERLAGVFVQYFGPGTRLTVT.

This clonotype has a count of ten or more. The chain couples TRBV28 to TRBJ1-1; 8 positions match TRBD1. The J segment lost 8 bases and the V segment lost 6 bases, leaving 8 bases of the junction unmatched. Per the germline V gene, CDR1 is MDHEN and CDR2 is SYDVKM. The CDR3 is made up of 13 amino acids. Here the CDR3 DNA reads TGTGCCAGCAGGTCGACAGGGGCCTTCGAAGCTTTCTTT. This sequence encodes CASRSTGAFEAFF.

This clonotype was seen many times. The gene calls are TRBV30 and TRBJ2-7, with unresolved D. Trimming shortened V by 4 bases and J by 6 bases, and 16 bases separated the two germline ends. The CDR3 is 13 residues long. Germline V gives CDR1 GTSNPN, CDR2 SVGIG (reference sequence). DNA for the CDR3: TGTGCCTGGACTAATGGTGGTGGCGGCGAGCAGTACTTC. Translated: CAWTNGGGGEQYF.

This clonotype has a count of ten or more. The chain has TRBV7-2 and TRBJ2-5, with D hard to call. Trimming stripped 1 base from V and 5 bases from J, with 14 bases between. The CDR3 covers 15 residues. CDR1 and CDR2 (germline): SGHTA, FQGNSA. The CDR3 nucleotides read TGTGCCAGCAGCTTAGGAGGCCAGACGGCGGAGACCCAGTACTTC. Its protein product is CASSLGGQTAETQYF. The variable domain in full, completed from reference TRBV7-2 and TRBJ2-5, reads GAGVSQSPSNKVTEKGKDVELRCDPISGHTALYWYRQSLGQGLEFLIYFQGNSAPDKSGLPSDRFSAERTGGSVSTLTIQRTQQEDSAVYLCASSLGGQTAETQYFGPGTRLLVL.

This clonotype was seen ten or more times. The V gene is TRBV30, the J gene TRBJ1-1, with TRBD1 as a possible D gene (6 bases). Trimming took 3 bases from V and 1 from J, leaving 9 bases between them. Looked up from germline, CDR1 is GTSNPN and CDR2 is SVGIG (reference sequence). This CDR3 is 13 amino acids long. The CDR3 DNA follows: TGTGCCTGGAGGGTGACAGGGAACACTGAAGCTTTCTTT. Translated: CAWRVTGNTEAFF.

This sequence joins TRBV15 and TRBJ1-2, with D hard to call. V lost 1 base to trimming and J lost 7 bases, with 7 bases between them. The germline V gene has CDR1 LNHNV and CDR2 YYDKDF (reference sequence). The length of the CDR3 is 12 residues. The chain's CDR3 is CATSRGGVGYTF. The CDR3 DNA reads TGTGCCACCAGCAGAGGTGGGGTTGGCTACACCTTC.